These 29 T cell receptor beta chains were sequenced from one sample in a study of shared T cell receptors in the human thymus. Profiled with immunoSEQ multiplex PCR; TCRdb holds only in-frame clones, not every one. The top ten clones hold roughly 0.0087% of a sample with 600,000 or so clones, approximately 89% of them seen once. In addition, the sample was reused for a study of human thymus T cells.

Sequences were obtained from thymocytes. Receptors originate from a boy under three years old with a congenital heart defect.

This clone was seen a single time. This sequence joins TRBV6-5 and TRBJ1-5; 7 bases agree with TRBD1. This CDR3 comprises 16 residues. The germline gives CDR1 MNHEY, CDR2 SVGAGI. Unmatched junction bases numbered 7, after V lost 4 bases and J lost 1 base. CDR3 sequence (DNA): TGTGCCAGCAGTTCCCTGGGACAGAAAAGCAATCAGCCCCAGCATTTT. It is translated as CASSSLGQKSNQPQHF.

The chain employs TRBV19 and TRBJ2-7; possible D gene TRBD1, 6 bases. CDR1 is LNHDA and CDR2 is SQIVND in the germline V gene (reference sequence). The length of the CDR3 is 16 residues. V dropped 2 bases and J dropped 2 bases, with 16 bases sitting between them. The CDR3 nucleotides read TGTGCCAGTAGTATAACCCTTACGGGACACCCCTACGAGCAGTACTTC. Encoded protein: CASSITLTGHPYEQYF.

This clone was picked up a small number of times. The chain recombines TRBV5-1 with TRBJ2-1; 9 positions agree with TRBD1. The CDR3 has 17 amino acids. J gave up 4 bases and V 7 bases, and 15 bases lay outside the gene matches. CDR1 is SGHRS, CDR2 YFSETQ, per germline. The CDR3 sequence is CASGGDRVASGYNEQFF. CDR3 bases: TGCGCCAGCGGGGGGGACAGGGTCGCTAGCGGTTACAATGAGCAGTTCTTC.

V is TRBV6-5 and J is TRBJ2-1; D is perhaps TRBD1 (6 bases). This CDR3 has 13 amino acids. In germline, CDR1 is MNHEY, CDR2 SVGAGI. The V gene lost 6 bases and the J gene lost 9 bases, with 15 bases spanning the gap. The chain's CDR3 is CASSSTLGGEQFF. DNA for the CDR3: TGTGCCAGCAGCTCTACTCTAGGGGGTGAGCAGTTCTTC.

The rearrangement uses TRBV13 and TRBJ2-6; the D is unclear. The CDR3 totals 17 residues. Germline V lookup: CDR1 PRHDT, CDR2 FYEKMQ (reference sequence). V gave up 1 base and J gave up 0 bases, with 10 bases separating them. The CDR3 DNA is TGTGCCAGCAGCTTAGACAGTTCGAGCTCTGGGGCCAACGTCCTGACTTTC. It is translated as CASSLDSSSSGANVLTF.

The CDR3 DNA sequence: TGTGCCAGCAGTCCCGGACAGGGTGGCGGCTACACCTTC. Its translation: CASSPGQGGGYTF. V and J are TRBV6-6 and TRBJ1-2; 8 nucleotides line up with TRBD1. CDR1 MNHNY and CDR2 SVGAGI come from the germline V gene (reference sequence). The CDR3 sequence is 13 residues long. Trimming at V came to 5 bases and at J to 8 bases, leaving 7 bases not matched to a gene.

V usage is TRBV4-3 and J usage is TRBJ2-3; D may be TRBD1 (6 bases). CDR1 LGHNA and CDR2 YSLEER come from the germline V gene. V lost 3 bases to trimming and J lost 0 bases, with 16 bases between them. This CDR3 contains 17 residues. In DNA form, the CDR3 reads TGCGCCAGCAGCCATGCCCTTGGGGGCCGGAGCACAGATACGCAGTATTTT. This gives the protein CASSHALGGRSTDTQYF.

This sequence joins TRBV15 and TRBJ1-5, with 7 bases lining up with TRBD1. V lost 0 bases to trimming and J lost 0 bases; unmatched junction nucleotides: 8. The germline CDR1 and CDR2 sequences are LNHNV and YYDKDF (reference sequence). The CDR3 runs to 18 residues. CDR3 bases: TGTGCCACCAGCAGAGATCTAGGGGGACAGTATAGCAATCAGCCCCAGCATTTT. This codes for CATSRDLGGQYSNQPQHF. Drawing the rest from reference TRBV15 and TRBJ1-5, the complete variable domain is DAMVIQNPRYQVTQFGKPVTLSCSQTLNHNVMYWYQQKSSQAPKLLFHYYDKDFNNEADTPDNFQSRRPNTSFCFLDIRSPGLGDTAMYLCATSRDLGGQYSNQPQHFGDGTRLSIL.

The chain recombines TRBV29-1 with TRBJ2-4, with TRBD1 matching over 9 bases. The length of the CDR3 is 14 residues. Trimming cost V 4 bases and J 6 bases; bases outside gene matches: 7. Germline V gives CDR1 SQVTM, CDR2 ANQGSEA. CDR3 sequence: CSVVRGQGGNIQYF. CDR3 in DNA: TGCAGCGTTGTCAGGGGACAGGGAGGAAACATTCAGTACTTC.

This clone was detected once. The chain combines TRBV6-5 with TRBJ2-7; TRBD1 agrees at 11 bases. From germline, CDR1 is MNHEY and CDR2 SVGAGI. V lost 5 bases to trimming and J lost 2 bases; unmatched junction nucleotides: 5. This CDR3 comprises 15 residues. CDR3 region: CASSPRDRGAYEQYF. In nucleotides, the CDR3 is TGTGCCAGCAGTCCCCGGGACAGGGGGGCCTACGAGCAGTACTTC.

The chain links TRBV4-3 to TRBJ2-5; D is perhaps TRBD2 (6 bases). CDR3 size: 16 residues. Germline CDR1 and CDR2: LGHNA and YSLEER. Trimming took 5 bases from V and 4 from J, leaving 20 bases between them. The CDR3 region has the DNA TGCGCCAGCAGCTTCACCGGGAGACTAGTATCAGAGACCCAGTACTTC. Amino acid sequence: CASSFTGRLVSETQYF.

J is TRBJ2-5 and V is TRBV5-4; 9 positions match TRBD2. From germline, CDR1 is SGHNT and CDR2 YYREEE (reference sequence). J gave up 7 bases and V 2 bases, and 6 bases lay outside the gene matches. The CDR3 is made up of 14 amino acids. The CDR3 protein is CASSLGGGDGTQYF. CDR3 DNA: TGTGCCAGCAGCTTAGGCGGGGGGGACGGGACCCAGTACTTC.

The rearrangement joins TRBV2 to TRBJ2-3; weak D call: TRBD2 (5 bases). From germline, CDR1 is SNHLY and CDR2 FYNNEI. The CDR3 loop spans 15 amino acids. V was pared by 10 bases and J by 2 bases, with 19 bases between. The CDR3 sequence: CATDRGEADTDTQYF. CDR3 DNA sequence: TGTGCCACCGACCGGGGAGAAGCCGACACAGATACGCAGTATTTT.

The CDR3 loop is CAISERLQQGCTEAFF. CDR3 coding DNA: TGTGCCATCAGTGAGCGCCTGCAACAGGGGTGCACTGAAGCTTTCTTT. This rearrangement joins TRBV10-3 to TRBJ1-1, with TRBD1 identical over 7 bases. This CDR3 region has 16 residues. Germline CDR1 and CDR2: ENHRY and SYGVKD. V shed 2 bases and J 4 bases; nucleotides not matched to a gene: 10.

The chain couples TRBV2 to TRBJ2-5; D not resolved. This CDR3 has 10 residues. Germline V CDR1 and CDR2: SNHLY, FYNNEI. The V end lost 8 bases, the J end lost 5 bases, and 6 bases lay between the germline ends. CDR3 residues: CASGPETQYF. The DNA for the CDR3 is TGTGCCAGCGGCCCGGAGACCCAGTACTTC.

This chain connects TRBV20-1 to TRBJ1-3, with D unclear. CDR1 is DFQATT, CDR2 SNEGSKA, per germline (reference sequence). CDR3 length equals 11 residues. The ends were cut back, 8 bases at V and 9 bases at J, with 14 bases in the middle. The CDR3 DNA follows: TGCAGTCTAAGGGAGGGCTCCACCATATATTTT. This encodes CSLREGSTIYF.

This sequence joins TRBV4-3 and TRBJ2-3; 10 bases align to TRBD1. This CDR3 contains 17 residues. The germline V gene encodes CDR1 LGHNA and CDR2 YSLEER. V lost 4 bases to trimming and J lost 0 bases; unmatched junction nucleotides: 7. DNA of the CDR3: TGCGCCAGCAGCCGCGCCAGACAGGGGGCTAGCACAGATACGCAGTATTTT. It translates to CASSRARQGASTDTQYF.

The CDR3 nucleotides are TGTGCCAGCAGTGAACCGTCGGTTACCTACGAGCAGTACTTC. Translating gives CASSEPSVTYEQYF. This chain joins TRBV2 and TRBJ2-7; D gene unclear. Germline V CDR1 and CDR2: SNHLY, FYNNEI. Trimming removed 2 bases at V and 2 bases at J, with 10 bases between. This CDR3 comprises 14 residues. Looking up the rest from reference TRBV2 and TRBJ2-7 gives the full variable domain: EPEVTQTPSHQVTQMGQEVILRCVPISNHLYFYWYRQILGQKVEFLVSFYNNEISEKSEIFDDQFSVERPDGSNFTLKIRSTKLEDSAMYFCASSEPSVTYEQYFGPGTRLTVT.

The V gene is TRBV4-1, the J gene TRBJ2-7; 8 bases line up with TRBD1. The CDR3 contains 21 residues. The V and J ends lost 3 bases and 1 base, in that order; junction bases with no gene match: 23. Germline V gene lookup returns CDR1 MGHRA and CDR2 YSYEKL. As DNA, the CDR3 is TGCGCCAGCAGCCATAGGACAGGGCCACGCTTTGGGGCCCTTAGGTCCTACGAGCAGTACTTC. It yields the protein CASSHRTGPRFGALRSYEQYF.

This rearrangement joins TRBV7-2 to TRBJ1-1; maybe TRBD1 (6 bases). CDR3 length: 12 amino acids. With 2 bases removed from V and 10 bases from J, the gap between germline ends came to 11 bases. Germline CDR1 SGHTA, CDR2 FQGNSA. CDR3 protein: CASSLFGGAAFF. In DNA, the CDR3 is TGTGCCAGCAGCTTATTCGGGGGGGCAGCTTTCTTT.

The chain uses TRBV29-1 and TRBJ1-6; D is unresolved. The CDR3 length is 13 residues. Germline V gene data show CDR1 as SQVTM and CDR2 as ANQGSEA. V gave up 6 bases and J gave up 11 bases, with 17 bases separating them. CDR3 in DNA: TGCAGCGTGATGGACGAGCCGGGGACACCCCTCCACTTT. Amino acid sequence: CSVMDEPGTPLHF.

The chain recombines TRBV30 with TRBJ1-2; 8 bases are shared with TRBD1. Germline CDR1 is GTSNPN and CDR2 is SVGIG (reference sequence). With V trimmed by 0 bases and J by 7 bases, 4 bases remained unmatched. The CDR3 loop spans 13 amino acids. CDR3 region: CAWSVRGLGGYTF. The CDR3 DNA follows: TGTGCCTGGAGTGTCAGGGGGCTTGGTGGCTACACCTTC.

As for this clone: Other DNA sequences in this specimen translate into the identical CDR3. V and J are TRBV7-8 and TRBJ1-5; no clear D gene. Trimming shortened V by 1 base and J by 2 bases, and 3 bases separated the two germline ends. Germline values: CDR1 SGHVS, CDR2 FQNEAQ. The CDR3 totals 13 residues. The CDR3 reads CASSLGRNQPQHF. The CDR3 nucleotides read TGTGCCAGCAGCTTAGGGCGCAATCAGCCCCAGCATTTT.

The genes are TRBV28 and TRBJ1-4; 8 bases are shared with TRBD1. Unmatched junction bases numbered 6, after V lost 4 bases and J lost 8 bases. Germline V CDR1 and CDR2: MDHEN, SYDVKM. CDR3 length equals 14 residues. The CDR3 nucleotides read TGTGCCAGCAGTTCCAGGACAGGGCTAGAAAAACTGTTTTTT. Amino acid sequence: CASSSRTGLEKLFF.

This clone has a single count. The rearrangement uses TRBV2 and TRBJ2-5, with D perhaps TRBD2 (6 bases). V was pared by 9 bases and J by 2 bases, with 19 bases between. The CDR3 is 15 residues long. CDR1 SNHLY and CDR2 FYNNEI come from the germline V gene. The CDR3 DNA sequence: TGTGCCAGACAATCCCGTTCGGGGGATCAAGAGACCCAGTACTTC. Its translation is CARQSRSGDQETQYF.

The J gene is TRBJ1-5, the V gene TRBV5-1; possible D gene TRBD1, 6 bases. Per germline, CDR1 SGHRS and CDR2 YFSETQ. Trimming left V 0 bases short and J 5 bases short, with 12 bases between. The CDR3 is made up of 15 amino acids. As DNA, the CDR3 is TGCGCCAGCAGCTTGGGAGGGACATTTTATCAGCCCCAGCATTTT. Residues: CASSLGGTFYQPQHF.

V usage is TRBV6-5 and J usage is TRBJ2-1, with 9 bases aligning to TRBD1. Trimming at V came to 6 bases and at J to 14 bases, leaving 17 bases not matched to a gene. There are 15 residues in the CDR3. Germline CDR1 is MNHEY and CDR2 is SVGAGI. The CDR3 loop reads CASSTSRQGVRKEFF. In DNA, the CDR3 is TGTGCCAGCAGCACATCCAGACAGGGGGTGAGGAAGGAGTTCTTC.

The chain carries TRBV25-1 and TRBJ1-2; 7 bases line up with TRBD1. This CDR3 contains 15 residues. CDR1 is MGHDK, CDR2 SYGVNS, per germline. The V segment lost 5 bases and the J segment 4 bases; nucleotides outside the gene matches: 10. CDR3 sequence: CASSPPGTATYGYTF. In DNA form, the CDR3 reads TGTGCCAGCAGTCCCCCCGGGACAGCGACCTATGGCTACACCTTC.

This clone occurred once. The chain joins TRBV15 to TRBJ2-2; unclear D gene. V lost 1 base, J lost 3 bases, and 6 bases lay in between. Looked up from germline, CDR1 is LNHNV and CDR2 is YYDKDF (reference sequence). The CDR3 length is 14 residues. DNA of the CDR3: TGTGCCACCAGCAGAGTTCGCGACACCGGGGAGCTGTTTTTT. Its protein product is CATSRVRDTGELFF. Looking up the rest from reference TRBV15 and TRBJ2-2 gives the full variable domain: DAMVIQNPRYQVTQFGKPVTLSCSQTLNHNVMYWYQQKSSQAPKLLFHYYDKDFNNEADTPDNFQSRRPNTSFCFLDIRSPGLGDTAMYLCATSRVRDTGELFFGEGSRLTVL.